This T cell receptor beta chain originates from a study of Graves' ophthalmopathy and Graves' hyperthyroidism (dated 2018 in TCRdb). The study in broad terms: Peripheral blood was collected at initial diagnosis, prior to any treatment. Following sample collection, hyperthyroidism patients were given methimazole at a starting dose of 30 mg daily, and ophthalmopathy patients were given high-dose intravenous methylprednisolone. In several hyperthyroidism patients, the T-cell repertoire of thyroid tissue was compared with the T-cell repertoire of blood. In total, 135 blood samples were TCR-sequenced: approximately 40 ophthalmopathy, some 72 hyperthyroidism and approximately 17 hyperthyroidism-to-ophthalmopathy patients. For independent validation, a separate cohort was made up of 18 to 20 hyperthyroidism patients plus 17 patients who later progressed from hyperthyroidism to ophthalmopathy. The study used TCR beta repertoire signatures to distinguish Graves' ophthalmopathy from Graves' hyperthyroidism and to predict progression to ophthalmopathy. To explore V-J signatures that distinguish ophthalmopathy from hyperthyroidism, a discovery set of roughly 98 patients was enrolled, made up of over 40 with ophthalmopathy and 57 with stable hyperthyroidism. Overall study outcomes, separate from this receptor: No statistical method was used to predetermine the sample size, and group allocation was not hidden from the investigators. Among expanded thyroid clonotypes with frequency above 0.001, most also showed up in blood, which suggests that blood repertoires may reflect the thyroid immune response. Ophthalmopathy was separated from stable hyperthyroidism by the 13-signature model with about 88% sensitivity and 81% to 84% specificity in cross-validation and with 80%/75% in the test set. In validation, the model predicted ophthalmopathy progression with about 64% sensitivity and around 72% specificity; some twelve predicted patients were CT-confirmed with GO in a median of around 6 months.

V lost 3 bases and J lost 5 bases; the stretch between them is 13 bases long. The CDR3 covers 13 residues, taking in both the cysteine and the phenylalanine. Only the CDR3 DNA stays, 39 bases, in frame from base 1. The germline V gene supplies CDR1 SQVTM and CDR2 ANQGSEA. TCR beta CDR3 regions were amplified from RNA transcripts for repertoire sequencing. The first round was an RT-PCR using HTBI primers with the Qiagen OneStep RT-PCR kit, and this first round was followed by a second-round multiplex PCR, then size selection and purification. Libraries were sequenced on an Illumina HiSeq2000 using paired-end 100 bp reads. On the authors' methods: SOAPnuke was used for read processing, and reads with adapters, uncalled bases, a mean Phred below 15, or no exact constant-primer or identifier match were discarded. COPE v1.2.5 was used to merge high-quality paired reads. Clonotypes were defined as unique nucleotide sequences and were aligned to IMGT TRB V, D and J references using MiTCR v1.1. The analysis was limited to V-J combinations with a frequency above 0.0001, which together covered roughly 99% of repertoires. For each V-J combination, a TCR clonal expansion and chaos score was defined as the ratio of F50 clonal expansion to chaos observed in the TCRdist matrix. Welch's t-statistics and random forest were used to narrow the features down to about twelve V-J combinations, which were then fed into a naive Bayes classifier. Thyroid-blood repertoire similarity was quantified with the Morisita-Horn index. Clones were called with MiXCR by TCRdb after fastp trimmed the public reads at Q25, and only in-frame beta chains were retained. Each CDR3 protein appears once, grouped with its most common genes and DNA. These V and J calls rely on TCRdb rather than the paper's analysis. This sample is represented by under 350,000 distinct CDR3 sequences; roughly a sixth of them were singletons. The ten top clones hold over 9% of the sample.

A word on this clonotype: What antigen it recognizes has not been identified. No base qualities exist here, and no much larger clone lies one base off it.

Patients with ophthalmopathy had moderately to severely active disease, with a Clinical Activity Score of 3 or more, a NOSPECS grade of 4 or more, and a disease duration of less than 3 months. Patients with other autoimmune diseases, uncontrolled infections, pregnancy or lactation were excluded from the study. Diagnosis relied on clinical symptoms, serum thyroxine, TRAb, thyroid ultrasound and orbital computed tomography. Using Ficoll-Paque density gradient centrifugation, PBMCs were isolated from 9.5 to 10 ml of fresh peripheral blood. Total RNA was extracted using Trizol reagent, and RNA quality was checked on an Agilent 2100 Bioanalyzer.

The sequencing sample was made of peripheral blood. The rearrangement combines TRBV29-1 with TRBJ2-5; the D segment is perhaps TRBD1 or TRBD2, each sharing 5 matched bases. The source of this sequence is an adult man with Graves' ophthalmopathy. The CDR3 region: CSVDPVGTETQYF. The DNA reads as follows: TGCAGCGTTGACCCCGTCGGGACCGAGACCCAGTACTTC.